This T cell receptor beta chain was sequenced for a study of blood T cell repertoires in COVID-19. Some clones are missing from TCRdb's copy, which holds only in-frame ones; the method was immunoSEQ multiplex PCR. In the table there are about 170,000 clones, roughly four fifths of which are singletons. The CDR3 totals 14 residues. Trimming cost V 6 bases and J 2 bases; bases outside gene matches: 5. CDR1 is SGHRS, CDR2 YFSETQ, per germline. Sequencing was done on a sample of peripheral blood. The sequence derives from a man aged 65-85 years with active or convalescent COVID-19. This chain uses TRBV5-1 with TRBJ2-1; 7 bases are shared with TRBD1. The CDR3 sequence: CASTADRAYNEQFF. The CDR3 DNA sequence: TGCGCCAGCACCGCTGACAGGGCCTACAATGAGCAGTTCTTC.